This T cell receptor beta chain was recorded in a study of identical twins. General observations from the study: Beta out-of-frame sequences showed weaker excess twin sharing.

Concerning this clonotype itself: Antigen unknown.

MiXCR, applied by TCRdb to the 5' RACE reads, yields one record per CDR3 protein. Among 500,000 or so distinct CDR3 sequences listed, around 14% were seen once. The CDR3 consists of 13 residues. With 6 bases removed from V and 5 bases from J, the gap between germline ends came to 14 bases. The germline V gene encodes CDR1 SGHRS and CDR2 YFSETQ. The same sample was also studied in work on yellow fever vaccine responses in identical twins.

The TCR sequence derives from a woman under 30 in good health. V gene TRBV5-1 combines with J gene TRBJ2-5; no reliable D call. The specimen sequenced was CD4+ T cells sorted from blood. In nucleotides, the CDR3 is TGCGCCAGCACCGAAAGTCCAGATGAGACCCAGTACTTC. It specifies CASTESPDETQYF.